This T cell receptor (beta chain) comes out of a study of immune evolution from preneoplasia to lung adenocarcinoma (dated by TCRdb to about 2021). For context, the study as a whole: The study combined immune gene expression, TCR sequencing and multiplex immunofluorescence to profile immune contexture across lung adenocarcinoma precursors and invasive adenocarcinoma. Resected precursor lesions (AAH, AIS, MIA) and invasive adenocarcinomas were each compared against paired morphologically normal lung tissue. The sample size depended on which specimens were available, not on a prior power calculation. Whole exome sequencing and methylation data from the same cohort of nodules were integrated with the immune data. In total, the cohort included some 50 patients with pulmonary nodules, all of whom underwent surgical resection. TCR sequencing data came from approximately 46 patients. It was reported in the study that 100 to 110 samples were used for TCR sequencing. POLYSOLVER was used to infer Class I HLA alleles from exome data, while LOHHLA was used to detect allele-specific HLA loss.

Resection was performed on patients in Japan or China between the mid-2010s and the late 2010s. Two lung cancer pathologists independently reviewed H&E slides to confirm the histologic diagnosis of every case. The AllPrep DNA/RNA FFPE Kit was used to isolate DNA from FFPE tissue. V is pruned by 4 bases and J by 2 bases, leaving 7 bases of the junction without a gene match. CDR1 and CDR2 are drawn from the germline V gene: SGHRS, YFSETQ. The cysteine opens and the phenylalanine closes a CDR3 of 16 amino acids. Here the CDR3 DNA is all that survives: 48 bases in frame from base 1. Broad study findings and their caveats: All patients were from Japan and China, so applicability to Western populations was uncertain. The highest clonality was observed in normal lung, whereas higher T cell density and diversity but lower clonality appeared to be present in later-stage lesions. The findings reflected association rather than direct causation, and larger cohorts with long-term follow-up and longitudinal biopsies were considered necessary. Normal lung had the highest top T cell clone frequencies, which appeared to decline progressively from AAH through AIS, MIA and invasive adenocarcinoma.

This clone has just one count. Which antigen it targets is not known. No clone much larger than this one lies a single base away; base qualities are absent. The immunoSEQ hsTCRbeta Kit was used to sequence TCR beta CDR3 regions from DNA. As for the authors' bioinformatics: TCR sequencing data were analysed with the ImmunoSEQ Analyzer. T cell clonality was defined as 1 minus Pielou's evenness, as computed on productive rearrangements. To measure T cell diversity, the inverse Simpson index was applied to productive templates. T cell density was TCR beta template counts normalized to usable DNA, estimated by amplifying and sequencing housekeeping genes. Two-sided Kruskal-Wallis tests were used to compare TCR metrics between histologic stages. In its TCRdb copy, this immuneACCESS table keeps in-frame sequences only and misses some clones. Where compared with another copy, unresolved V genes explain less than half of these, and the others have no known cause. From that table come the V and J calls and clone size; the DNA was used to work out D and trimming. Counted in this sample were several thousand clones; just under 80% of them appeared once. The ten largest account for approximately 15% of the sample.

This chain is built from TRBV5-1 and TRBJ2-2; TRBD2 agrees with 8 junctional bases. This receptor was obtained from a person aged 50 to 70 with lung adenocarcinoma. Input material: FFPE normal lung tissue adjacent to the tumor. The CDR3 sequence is CASSLVTSGNTGELFF. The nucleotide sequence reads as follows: TGCGCCAGCAGCCTTGTTACTAGCGGAAACACCGGGGAGCTGTTTTTT.